A single sample gave rise to the 4 T cell receptor beta chains below, sequenced in a study of blood T cell repertoires in COVID-19. TCRdb's table, derived via immunoSEQ multiplex PCR, lists solely in-frame clones and lacks some. Among about 76,000 clones listed, over 75% were seen once. Sequences were obtained from peripheral blood. The receptors shown here come from a man aged 45-60 years with COVID-19, enrolled during active disease.

The sample holds one count of this clone. This chain joins TRBV20-1 and TRBJ2-1; 8 nucleotides line up with TRBD1. The CDR3 covers 16 residues. The V and J ends lost 4 bases and 4 bases, in that order; junction bases with no gene match: 12. The germline gives CDR1 DFQATT, CDR2 SNEGSKA (reference sequence). CDR3 sequence reads: CSATDRGALVYNEQFF. CDR3 in DNA: TGCAGTGCTACTGACAGGGGTGCTTTAGTTTACAATGAGCAGTTCTTC.

Comments on this clone: A junction boundary mismatches the germline segment, possibly from a read error. The chain couples TRBV7-7 to TRBJ2-1; tentatively, D is TRBD1 (5 bases). The CDR3 length is 13 residues. CDR1 SSHAT and CDR2 FNYEAQ come from the germline V gene (reference sequence). CDR3 bases: TGTGCTAGCAGCTTGCTAGGGGCGGATGAGCAGTTCTTC. Translation gives CASSLLGADEQFF. The full variable domain, its missing parts supplied by reference TRBV7-7 and TRBJ2-1, is GAGVSQSPRYKVTKRGQDVTLRCDPISSHATLYWYQQALGQGPEFLTYFNYEAQPDKSGLPSDRFSAERPEGSISTLTIQRTEQRDSAMYRCASSLLGADEQFFGPGTRLTVL.

The V gene is TRBV7-2, the J gene TRBJ1-2, with a tentative D call TRBD1 (5 bases). The CDR3 is made up of 14 amino acids. V was clipped by 7 bases and J by 8 bases, with 20 bases between them. Germline values: CDR1 SGHTA, CDR2 FQGNSA. The CDR3 bases are TGTGCCAGCACCCCCCTCCGGGGGGGTGGGGGCTACACCTTC. It translates to CASTPLRGGGGYTF.

The chain recombines TRBV7-9 with TRBJ2-7, with a weak D call TRBD1 (6 bases). The CDR3 runs to 11 residues. CDR1 and CDR2 (germline): SEHNR, FQNEAQ (reference sequence). The V and J ends lost 6 bases and 3 bases respectively, with 6 bases between them. The CDR3 DNA follows: TGTGCCAGCAGAGGGGGCTACGAGCAGTACTTC. It yields the protein CASRGGYEQYF.